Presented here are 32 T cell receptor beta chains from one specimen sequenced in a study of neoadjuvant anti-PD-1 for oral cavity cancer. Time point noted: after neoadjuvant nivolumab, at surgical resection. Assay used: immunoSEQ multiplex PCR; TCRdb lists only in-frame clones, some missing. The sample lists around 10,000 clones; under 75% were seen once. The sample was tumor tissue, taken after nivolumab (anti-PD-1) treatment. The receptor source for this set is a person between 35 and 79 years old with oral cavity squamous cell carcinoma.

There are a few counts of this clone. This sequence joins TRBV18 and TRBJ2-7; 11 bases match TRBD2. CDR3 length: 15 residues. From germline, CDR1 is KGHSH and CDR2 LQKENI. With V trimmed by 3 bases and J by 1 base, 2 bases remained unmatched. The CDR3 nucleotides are TGTGCCAGCTCACCGGGGACTAGCGGTTCCTACGAGCAGTACTTC. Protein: CASSPGTSGSYEQYF.

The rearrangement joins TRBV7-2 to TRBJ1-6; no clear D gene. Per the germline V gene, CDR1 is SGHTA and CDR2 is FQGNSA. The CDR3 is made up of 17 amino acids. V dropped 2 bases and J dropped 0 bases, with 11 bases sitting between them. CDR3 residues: CASSLIPASSYNSPLHF. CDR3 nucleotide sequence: TGTGCCAGCAGCTTAATTCCGGCAAGCTCCTATAATTCACCCCTCCACTTT.

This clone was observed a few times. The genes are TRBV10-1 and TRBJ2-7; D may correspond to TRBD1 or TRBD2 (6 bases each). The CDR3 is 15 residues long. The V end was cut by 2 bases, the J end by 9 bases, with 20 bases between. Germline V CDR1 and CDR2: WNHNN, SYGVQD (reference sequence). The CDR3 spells CASSERGGRSVGQYF. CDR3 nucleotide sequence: TGCGCCAGCAGTGAGAGAGGGGGGCGCAGCGTGGGGCAGTACTTC.

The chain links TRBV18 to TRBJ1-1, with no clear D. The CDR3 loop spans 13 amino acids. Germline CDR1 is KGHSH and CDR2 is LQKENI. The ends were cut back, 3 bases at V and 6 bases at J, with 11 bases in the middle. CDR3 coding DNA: TGTGCCAGCTCACCTACTCGAGATGCTGAAGCTTTCTTT. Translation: CASSPTRDAEAFF. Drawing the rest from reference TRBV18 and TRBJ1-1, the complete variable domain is NAGVMQNPRHLVRRRGQEARLRCSPMKGHSHVYWYRQLPEEGLKFMVYLQKENIIDESGMPKERFSAEFPKEGPSILRIQQVVRGDSAAYFCASSPTRDAEAFFGQGTRLTVV.

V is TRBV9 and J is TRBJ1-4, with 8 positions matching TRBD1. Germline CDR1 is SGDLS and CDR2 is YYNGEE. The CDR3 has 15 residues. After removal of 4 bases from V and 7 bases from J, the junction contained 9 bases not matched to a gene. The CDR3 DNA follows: TGTGCCAGCAGCACCCAGGGGGCGCGAGGTGAAAAACTGTTTTTT. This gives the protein CASSTQGARGEKLFF.

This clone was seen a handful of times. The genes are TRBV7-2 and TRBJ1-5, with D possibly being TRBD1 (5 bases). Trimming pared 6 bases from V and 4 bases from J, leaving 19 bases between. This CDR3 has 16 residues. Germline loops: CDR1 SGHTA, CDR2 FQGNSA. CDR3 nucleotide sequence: TGTGCCAGCAGAGACGGGAAGTACAGGCAGAATCAGCCCCAGCATTTT. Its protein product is CASRDGKYRQNQPQHF.

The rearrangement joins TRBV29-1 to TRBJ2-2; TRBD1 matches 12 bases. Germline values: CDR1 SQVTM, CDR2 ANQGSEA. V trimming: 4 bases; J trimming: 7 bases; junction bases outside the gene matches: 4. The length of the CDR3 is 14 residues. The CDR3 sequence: CSVAGQGAVGELFF. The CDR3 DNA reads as TGCAGCGTTGCGGGACAGGGGGCGGTCGGGGAGCTGTTTTTT.

The CDR3 reads CASSRTGMGYGYTF. The CDR3 DNA follows: TGTGCCAGCAGCCGGACAGGGATGGGCTATGGCTACACCTTC. The rearrangement joins TRBV5-4 to TRBJ1-2, with 8 bases identical to TRBD1. The J segment lost 4 bases and the V segment lost 4 bases, leaving 6 bases of the junction unmatched. Germline CDR1 and CDR2: SGHNT and YYREEE (reference sequence). This CDR3 contains 14 residues.

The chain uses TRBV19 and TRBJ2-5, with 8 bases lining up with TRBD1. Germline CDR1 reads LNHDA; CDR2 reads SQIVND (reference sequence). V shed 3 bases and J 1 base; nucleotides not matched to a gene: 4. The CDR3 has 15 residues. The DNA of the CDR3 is TGTGCCAGTAGTATTAGGGACAGGCCCCAAGAGACCCAGTACTTC. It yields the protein CASSIRDRPQETQYF.

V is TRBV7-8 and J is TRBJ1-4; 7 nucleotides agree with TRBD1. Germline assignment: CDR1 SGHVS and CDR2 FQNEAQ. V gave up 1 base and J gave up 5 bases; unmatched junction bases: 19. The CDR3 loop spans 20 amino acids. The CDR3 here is CASSLVGRGRGLGENEKLFF. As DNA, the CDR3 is TGTGCCAGCAGCTTAGTCGGCCGAGGGAGGGGGCTAGGAGAGAATGAAAAACTGTTTTTT.

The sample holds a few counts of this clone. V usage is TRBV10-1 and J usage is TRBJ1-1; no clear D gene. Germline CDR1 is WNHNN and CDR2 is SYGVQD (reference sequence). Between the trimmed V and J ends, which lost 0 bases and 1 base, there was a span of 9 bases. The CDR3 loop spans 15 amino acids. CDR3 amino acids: CASSESSPGNTEAFF. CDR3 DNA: TGCGCCAGCAGTGAGTCTTCTCCAGGGAACACTGAAGCTTTCTTT.

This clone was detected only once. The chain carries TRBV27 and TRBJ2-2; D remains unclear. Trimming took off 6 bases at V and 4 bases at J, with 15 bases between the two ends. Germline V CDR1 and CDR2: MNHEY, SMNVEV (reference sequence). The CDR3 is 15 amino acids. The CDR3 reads CASSPTGFSTGELFF. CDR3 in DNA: TGTGCCAGCAGCCCCACCGGGTTCAGCACCGGGGAGCTGTTTTTT.

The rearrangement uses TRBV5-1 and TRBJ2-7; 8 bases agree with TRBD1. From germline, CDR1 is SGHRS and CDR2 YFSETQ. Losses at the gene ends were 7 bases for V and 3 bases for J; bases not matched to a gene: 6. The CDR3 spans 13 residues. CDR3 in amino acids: CASCRGPLYEQYF. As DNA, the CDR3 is TGCGCCAGCTGCAGGGGGCCCCTCTACGAGCAGTACTTC.

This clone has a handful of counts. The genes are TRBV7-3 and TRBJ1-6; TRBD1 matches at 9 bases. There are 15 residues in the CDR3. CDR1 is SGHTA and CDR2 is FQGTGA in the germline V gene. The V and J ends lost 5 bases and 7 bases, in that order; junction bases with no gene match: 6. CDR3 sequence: CASSGGQGKNSPLHF. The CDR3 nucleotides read TGTGCCAGCAGCGGTGGACAGGGGAAGAATTCACCCCTCCACTTT. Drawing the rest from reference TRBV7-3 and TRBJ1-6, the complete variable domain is GAGVSQTPSNKVTEKGKYVELRCDPISGHTALYWYRQSLGQGPEFLIYFQGTGAADDSGLPNDRFFAVRPEGSVSTLKIQRTERGDSAVYLCASSGGQGKNSPLHFGNGTRLTVT.

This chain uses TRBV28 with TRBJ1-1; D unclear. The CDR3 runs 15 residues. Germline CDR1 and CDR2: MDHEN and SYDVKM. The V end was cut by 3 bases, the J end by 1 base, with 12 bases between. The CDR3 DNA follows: TGTGCCAGCAGTTTTGCGAGACACAAGAACACTGAAGCTTTCTTT. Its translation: CASSFARHKNTEAFF.

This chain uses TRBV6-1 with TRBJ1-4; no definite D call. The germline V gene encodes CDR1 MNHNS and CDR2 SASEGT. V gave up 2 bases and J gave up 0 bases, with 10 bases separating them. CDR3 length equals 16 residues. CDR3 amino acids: CASSESGPTTNEKLFF. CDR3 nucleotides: TGTGCCAGCAGTGAAAGTGGCCCGACAACTAATGAAAAACTGTTTTTT.

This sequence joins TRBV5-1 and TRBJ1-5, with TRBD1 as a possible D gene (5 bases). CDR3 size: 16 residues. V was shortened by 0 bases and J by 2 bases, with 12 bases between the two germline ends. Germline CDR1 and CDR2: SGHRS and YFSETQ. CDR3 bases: TGCGCCAGCAGCTTGGGTGCAGGGAGGGGCAATCAGCCCCAGCATTTT. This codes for CASSLGAGRGNQPQHF.

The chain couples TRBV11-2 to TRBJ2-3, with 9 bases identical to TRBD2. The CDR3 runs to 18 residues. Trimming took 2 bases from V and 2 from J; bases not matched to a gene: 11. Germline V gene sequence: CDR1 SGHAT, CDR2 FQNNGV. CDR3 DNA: TGTGCCAGCAGCTTACGTGGAGGCGGGAGGGCTTTCACAGATACGCAGTATTTT. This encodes CASSLRGGGRAFTDTQYF.

The CDR3 sequence: CASSLGGGPDQPQHF. In DNA, the CDR3 is TGTGCCAGCAGCCTAGGGGGGGGGCCGGATCAGCCCCAGCATTTT. The gene calls are TRBV5-6 and TRBJ1-5; a weak D match, TRBD1 (6 bases). Germline V gene data show CDR1 as SGHDT and CDR2 as YYEEEE. Trimming took 4 bases from V and 5 from J, leaving 16 bases between them. The CDR3 sequence is 15 residues long.

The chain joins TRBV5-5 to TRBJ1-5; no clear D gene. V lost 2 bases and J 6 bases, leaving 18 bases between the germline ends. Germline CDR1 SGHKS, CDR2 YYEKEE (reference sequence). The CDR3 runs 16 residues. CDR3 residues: CASSLEPTRGGQPQHF. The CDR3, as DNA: TGTGCCAGCAGCTTAGAGCCGACCCGGGGAGGTCAGCCCCAGCATTTT.

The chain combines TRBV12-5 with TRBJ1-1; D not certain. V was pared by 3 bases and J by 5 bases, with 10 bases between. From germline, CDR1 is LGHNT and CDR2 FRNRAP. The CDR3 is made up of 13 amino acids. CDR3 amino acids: CASGFNGGTEAFF. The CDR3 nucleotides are TGTGCTAGTGGTTTCAATGGCGGGACTGAAGCTTTCTTT.

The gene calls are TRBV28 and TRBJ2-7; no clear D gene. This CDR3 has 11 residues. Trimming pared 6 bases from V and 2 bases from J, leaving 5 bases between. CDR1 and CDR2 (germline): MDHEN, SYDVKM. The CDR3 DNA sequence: TGTGCCAGCAGCCTTACCTACGAGCAGTACTTC. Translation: CASSLTYEQYF.

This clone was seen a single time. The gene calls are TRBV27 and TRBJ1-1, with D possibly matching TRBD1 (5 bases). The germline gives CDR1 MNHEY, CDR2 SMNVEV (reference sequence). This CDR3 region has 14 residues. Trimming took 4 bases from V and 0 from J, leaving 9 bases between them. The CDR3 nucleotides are TGTGCCAGCAGTTCCCCAGGGTTGAACACTGAAGCTTTCTTT. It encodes CASSSPGLNTEAFF.

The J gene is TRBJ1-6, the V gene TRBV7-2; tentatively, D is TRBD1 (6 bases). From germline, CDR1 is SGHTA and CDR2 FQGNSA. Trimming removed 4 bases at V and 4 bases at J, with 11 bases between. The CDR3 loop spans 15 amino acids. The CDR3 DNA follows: TGTGCCAGCAGCTCAGGACAGACATATAATTCACCCCTCCACTTT. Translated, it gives CASSSGQTYNSPLHF.

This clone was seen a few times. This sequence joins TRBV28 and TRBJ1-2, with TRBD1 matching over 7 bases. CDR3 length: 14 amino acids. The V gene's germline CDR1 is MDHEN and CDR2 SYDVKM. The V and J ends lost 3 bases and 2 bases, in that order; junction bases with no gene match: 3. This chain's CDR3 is CASSLGQINYGYTF. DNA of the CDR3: TGTGCCAGCAGTTTGGGACAGATAAACTATGGCTACACCTTC.

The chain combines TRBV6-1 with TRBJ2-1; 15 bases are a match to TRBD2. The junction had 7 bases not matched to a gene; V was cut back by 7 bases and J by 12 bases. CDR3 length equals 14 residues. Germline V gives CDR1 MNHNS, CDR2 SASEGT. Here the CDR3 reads CASTPGLAGGTQFF. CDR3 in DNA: TGTGCCAGCACCCCGGGACTAGCGGGGGGAACGCAGTTCTTC.

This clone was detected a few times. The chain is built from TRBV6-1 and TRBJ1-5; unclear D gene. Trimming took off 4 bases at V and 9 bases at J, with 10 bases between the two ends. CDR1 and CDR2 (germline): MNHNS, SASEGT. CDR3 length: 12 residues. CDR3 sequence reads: CASSVQSRPQHF. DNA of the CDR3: TGTGCCAGCAGTGTGCAGAGTAGGCCCCAGCATTTT.

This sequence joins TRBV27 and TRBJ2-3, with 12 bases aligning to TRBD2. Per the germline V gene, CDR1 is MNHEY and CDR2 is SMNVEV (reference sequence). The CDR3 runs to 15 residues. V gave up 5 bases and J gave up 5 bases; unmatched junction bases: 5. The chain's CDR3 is CASSLTSGSGDTQYF. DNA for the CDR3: TGTGCCAGCAGTCTGACTAGCGGGAGTGGAGATACGCAGTATTTT.

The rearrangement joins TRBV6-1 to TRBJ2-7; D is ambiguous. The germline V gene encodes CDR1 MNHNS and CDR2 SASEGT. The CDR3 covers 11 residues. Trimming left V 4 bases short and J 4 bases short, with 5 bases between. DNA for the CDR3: TGTGCCAGCAGTGGACCTTACGAGCAGTACTTC. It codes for CASSGPYEQYF.

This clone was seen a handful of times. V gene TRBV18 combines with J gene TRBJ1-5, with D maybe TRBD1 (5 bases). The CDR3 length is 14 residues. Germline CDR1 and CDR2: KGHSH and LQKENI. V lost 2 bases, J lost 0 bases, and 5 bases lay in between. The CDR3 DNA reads TGTGCCAGCTCACCAGGACATAGCAATCAGCCCCAGCATTTT. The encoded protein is CASSPGHSNQPQHF.

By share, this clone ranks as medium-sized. The CDR3, as DNA: TGTGCCAGCAGCGTTCGCTTCAGGGGGCCTAATGAAAAACTGTTTTTT. Encoded protein: CASSVRFRGPNEKLFF. The chain is built from TRBV5-6 and TRBJ1-4; the match to TRBD1 covers 8 bases. The CDR3 loop spans 16 amino acids. After removal of 4 bases from V and 3 bases from J, the junction contained 8 bases not matched to a gene. CDR1 and CDR2 (germline): SGHDT, YYEEEE. Combining the CDR3 with reference TRBV5-6 and TRBJ1-4 gives the whole variable domain DAGVTQSPTHLIKTRGQQVTLRCSPKSGHDTVSWYQQALGQGPQFIFQYYEEEERQRGNFPDRFSGHQFPNYSSELNVNALLLGDSALYLCASSVRFRGPNEKLFFGSGTQLSVL.

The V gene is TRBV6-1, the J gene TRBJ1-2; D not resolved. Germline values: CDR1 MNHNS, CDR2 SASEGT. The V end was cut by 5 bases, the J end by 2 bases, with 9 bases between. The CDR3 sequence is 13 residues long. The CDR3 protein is CASSFQENYGYTF. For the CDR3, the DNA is TGTGCCAGCAGTTTTCAGGAGAACTATGGCTACACCTTC.